This entry lists 12 T cell receptor beta chains sequenced from one sample in a study of blood T cell repertoires in COVID-19. The table came from immunoSEQ multiplex PCR; TCRdb's copy has only in-frame clones and leaves some out. The data contain 84,000 or so clones, roughly four fifths of them singletons. The source material was peripheral blood. The receptors were sampled from a woman aged 80 or over with acute or convalescent COVID-19.

CDR3 protein: CASSPGGQGAKTQYF. The DNA for the CDR3 is TGTGCCAGCAGCCCGGGAGGACAGGGGGCGAAGACCCAGTACTTC. The chain carries TRBV11-2 and TRBJ2-5; TRBD1 aligns across 11 bases. CDR3 length: 15 residues. After removal of 5 bases from V and 6 bases from J, the junction contained 8 bases not matched to a gene. Germline V gene sequence: CDR1 SGHAT, CDR2 FQNNGV.

The chain joins TRBV28 to TRBJ1-1, with TRBD1 as a possible D gene (5 bases). Trimming removed 6 bases at V and 1 base at J, with 15 bases between. Germline CDR1 reads MDHEN; CDR2 reads SYDVKM. This CDR3 is built from 15 residues. The CDR3 nucleotides read TGTGCCAGCAGCTCCCCCCGGGGGGGGAACACTGAAGCTTTCTTT. Protein product: CASSSPRGGNTEAFF.

This clone was counted a single time. The chain joins TRBV10-2 to TRBJ2-2; a weak D match, TRBD1 (6 bases). This CDR3 region has 15 residues. V lost 6 bases and J 5 bases, leaving 16 bases between the germline ends. CDR1 is WSHSY and CDR2 is SAAADI in the germline V gene. The CDR3 here is CASSFTHRETGELFF. The CDR3 nucleotides are TGCGCCAGCAGCTTCACGCACAGGGAAACCGGGGAGCTGTTTTTT.

The chain links TRBV7-2 to TRBJ1-5, with 8 positions matching TRBD1. The CDR3 spans 14 residues. The V and J ends lost 3 bases and 5 bases, in that order; junction bases with no gene match: 3. The germline V gene has CDR1 SGHTA and CDR2 FQGNSA. Here the CDR3 reads CASSFTGGDQPQHF. The CDR3 DNA sequence: TGTGCCAGCAGCTTTACAGGGGGGGATCAGCCCCAGCATTTT.

The chain links TRBV9 to TRBJ2-1; 7 bases align to TRBD2. The CDR3 is 15 residues long. The germline V gene has CDR1 SGDLS and CDR2 YYNGEE. V lost 4 bases and J lost 2; bases outside the gene matches: 6. The CDR3 spells CASSQRGDTYNEQFF. The CDR3 nucleotides are TGTGCCAGCAGCCAGCGGGGAGATACCTACAATGAGCAGTTCTTC.

To note about this clone: One junction end does not reproduce the germline sequence, and a read error may be involved. The gene calls are TRBV6-5 and TRBJ1-4; no clear D. Germline CDR1 and CDR2: MNHEY and SVGAGI. The CDR3 is 14 residues long. Here the CDR3 DNA reads TGTGCCAGCAACCACAGAGCAACAAATGAAAAACTGTTTTTT. Translating gives CASNHRATNEKLFF.

The chain employs TRBV19 and TRBJ2-3, with a tentative D call TRBD2 (6 bases). CDR1 is LNHDA and CDR2 is SQIVND in the germline V gene (reference sequence). V lost 5 bases to trimming and J lost 5 bases, with 23 bases between them. This CDR3 is 17 amino acids long. CDR3 DNA: TGTGCCAGTAGTGTCCCCTCAGGCGGGATAAGGAGAGATACGCAGTATTTT. Its protein is CASSVPSGGIRRDTQYF.

The chain is built from TRBV5-1 and TRBJ2-2; TRBD2 matches 11 bases. This CDR3 comprises 15 residues. The V segment lost 0 bases and the J segment 7 bases; nucleotides outside the gene matches: 2. Germline V gene data show CDR1 as SGHRS and CDR2 as YFSETQ. CDR3 nucleotides: TGCGCCAGCAGCTTGGCCCTAGCGGGAGGCGGGGAGCTGTTTTTT. Translation gives CASSLALAGGGELFF.

V is TRBV27 and J is TRBJ2-7; 11 bases are shared with TRBD2. The germline V gene encodes CDR1 MNHEY and CDR2 SMNVEV (reference sequence). V dropped 4 bases and J dropped 8; count of bases not matched to a gene: 7. This CDR3 has 14 residues. CDR3 nucleotides: TGTGCCAGCAGTTCGACTAGCGGGGCTTCGAAGCAGTACTTC. It codes for CASSSTSGASKQYF.

The J gene is TRBJ1-1, the V gene TRBV6-1, with TRBD1 as a possible D gene (5 bases). CDR3 length equals 18 residues. CDR1 and CDR2 from the germline V gene are MNHNS and SASEGT. V shed 2 bases and J shed 1 base, with 20 bases lying between them. The CDR3: CASSESPWAGGRNTEAFF. CDR3 nucleotide sequence: TGTGCCAGCAGTGAATCACCTTGGGCGGGGGGTAGGAACACTGAAGCTTTCTTT.

This rearrangement joins TRBV7-9 to TRBJ2-3; the match to TRBD1 covers 7 bases. The CDR3 loop spans 17 amino acids. Germline V gene sequence: CDR1 SEHNR, CDR2 FQNEAQ (reference sequence). The junction had 12 bases not matched to a gene; V was cut back by 5 bases and J by 1 base. DNA for the CDR3: TGTGCCAGCAGCAAGGGACAGTCATCAATTGGCACAGATACGCAGTATTTT. Translation gives CASSKGQSSIGTDTQYF.

This clone turned up a few times. DNA of the CDR3: TGTGCCAGCAGCTTAGTGGACAGATCCTACGAGCAGTACTTC. It specifies CASSLVDRSYEQYF. The chain has TRBV11-1 and TRBJ2-7, with D possibly matching TRBD1 (6 bases). The length of the CDR3 is 14 residues. Trimming removed 1 base from V and 1 base from J, with 8 bases in between. The germline gives CDR1 SGHAT, CDR2 FQDESV (reference sequence).